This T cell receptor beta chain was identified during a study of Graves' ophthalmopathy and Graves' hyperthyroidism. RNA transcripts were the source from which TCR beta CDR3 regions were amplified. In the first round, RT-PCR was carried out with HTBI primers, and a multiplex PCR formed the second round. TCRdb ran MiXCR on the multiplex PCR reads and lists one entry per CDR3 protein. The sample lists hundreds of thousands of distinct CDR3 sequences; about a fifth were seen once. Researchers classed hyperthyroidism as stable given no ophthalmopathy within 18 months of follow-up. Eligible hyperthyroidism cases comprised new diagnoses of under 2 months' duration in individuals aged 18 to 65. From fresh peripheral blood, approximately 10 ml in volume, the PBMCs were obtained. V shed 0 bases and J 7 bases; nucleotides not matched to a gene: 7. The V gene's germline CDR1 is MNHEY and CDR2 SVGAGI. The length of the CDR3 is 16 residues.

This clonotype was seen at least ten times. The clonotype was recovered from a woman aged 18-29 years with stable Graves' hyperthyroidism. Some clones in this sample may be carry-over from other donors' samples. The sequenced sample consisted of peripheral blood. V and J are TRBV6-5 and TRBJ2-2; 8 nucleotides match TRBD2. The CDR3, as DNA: TGTGCCAGCAGTTACTCGAGGACTAGCTCCGTCGGGGAGCTGTTTTTT. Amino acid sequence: CASSYSRTSSVGELFF.